The rows below give T cell receptor beta chains drawn from one sample of a study of beta chain features in type 1 diabetes. TCRdb's copy holds only in-frame clones and misses some; the assay was immunoSEQ multiplex PCR. The table includes 640,000 or so clones, more than 13% detected once. Input material: naive CD4+ T cells from blood. These receptors all come from a man aged 18 to 35 with type 1 diabetes. Each CDR3 is given with its conserved first and last residue. The D gene is left open where the match is weak. Size tells how often a clone was seen (once, few, many) or the class of an expanded clone, and some rows leave it out.

v_gene,abundance,j_gene,d_gene,CDR3nt,CDR3aa
TRBV18,few,TRBJ1-4,NA,TGTGCCAGCTCACCAGGGGGTGGTGAAAAACTGTTTTTT,CASSPGGGEKLFF
TRBV6-5,NA,TRBJ1-4,NA,TGTGCCAGCAGTCCACAGGGTTGGGGTGAAAAACTGTTTTTT,CASSPQGWGEKLFF
TRBV25-1,NA,TRBJ1-2,TRBD1,TGTGCCAGCAGCCTCCCTGGACAGGGTGGCTACACCTTC,CASSLPGQGGYTF
TRBV10-3,NA,TRBJ2-7,NA,TGTGCCATCAGGGGAACCGAACGGGACGGCCTCTACGAGCAGTACTTC,CAIRGTERDGLYEQYF
TRBV25-1,NA,TRBJ1-3,NA,TGTGCCAGCAGTGATGCCCCAGGGGTTTCTGGAAACACCATATATTTT,CASSDAPGVSGNTIYF
TRBV30,NA,TRBJ2-7,NA,TGTGCCTGGAGTGGACCGCGGGGCGAGCAGTACTTC,CAWSGPRGEQYF
TRBV4-3,few,TRBJ2-2,NA,TGCGCCAGCAGCCTACAGGGAAGGGCCGGGGAGCTGTTTTTT,CASSLQGRAGELFF
TRBV20-1,few,TRBJ2-5,NA,TGCAGTTTCAGGGCGGAGACCCAGTACTTC,CSFRAETQYF
TRBV7-9,NA,TRBJ2-3,NA,TGTGCCAGCAGCTTAGTCTTTTCGGGGGTGGCAGATACGCAGTATTTT,CASSLVFSGVADTQYF
TRBV9,NA,TRBJ1-2,NA,TGTGCCAGCACCTTAGGAGGGGAGAACTATGGCTACACCTTC,CASTLGGENYGYTF
TRBV5-1,few,TRBJ2-3,TRBD1,TGCGCCAGCAGCTTTAGGGGACAGCGCACAGATACGCAGTATTTT,CASSFRGQRTDTQYF
TRBV21-1,NA,TRBJ1-2,NA,TGTGCCAGCAGCAAGACAAGGGACACTGATGGCTACACCTTC,CASSKTRDTDGYTF
TRBV19,few,TRBJ1-5,NA,TGTGCCAGTTGGGACTTAGGGCGTCAGCCCCAGCATTTT,CASWDLGRQPQHF
TRBV7-7,NA,TRBJ2-1,TRBD2,TGTGCTAGCAGCCCGGCTAGCGGGGGCCCACATGAGCAGTTCTTC,CASSPASGGPHEQFF
TRBV19,NA,TRBJ2-2,TRBD1,TGTGCCAGTAGTATACTCCGGACAGGGGTTAATACCGGGGAGCTGTTTTTT,CASSILRTGVNTGELFF
TRBV5-4,NA,TRBJ2-3,NA,TGTGCCAGCAGCTCCGAGGGCCATAGCACAGATACGCAGTATTTT,CASSSEGHSTDTQYF
TRBV4-3,NA,TRBJ1-2,NA,TGCGCCAGCAGCCAAGATCATTACAAAAGCTATGGCTACACCTTC,CASSQDHYKSYGYTF
TRBV30,NA,TRBJ2-7,TRBD2,TGTGCCTGGAGCCTCGACGGGGGGACCGTAAAAACCTACGAGCAGTACTTC,CAWSLDGGTVKTYEQYF
TRBV5-1,NA,TRBJ2-7,NA,TGCGCCAGCAGACAGGAGGCTAGCGCTACCTACGAGCAGTACTTC,CASRQEASATYEQYF
TRBV30,NA,TRBJ2-7,NA,TGTGCCTGGAGTGTGTCAGCGCCCGAGCAGTACTTC,CAWSVSAPEQYF
TRBV7-2,NA,TRBJ2-7,NA,TGTGCCAGCAGCCAAGGGCTAGCGACCGCCGAGCAGTACTTC,CASSQGLATAEQYF
TRBV19,few,TRBJ1-5,NA,TGTGCCACCACGGCGGGGAATAGCAATCAGCCCCAGCATTTT,CATTAGNSNQPQHF
TRBV25-1,NA,TRBJ2-6,NA,TGTGCCAGCAGTCCGACTGGGGCCAACGTCCTGACTTTC,CASSPTGANVLTF
TRBV2,few,TRBJ1-1,NA,TGTGCCAGCAGTGTGCAGGGGACTGAAGCTTTCTTT,CASSVQGTEAFF
TRBV9,NA,TRBJ2-2,TRBD1,TGTGCCAGCAGCGTAGCTGGGACAGTAAACACCGGGGAGCTGTTTTTT,CASSVAGTVNTGELFF
TRBV7-9,few,TRBJ2-5,NA,TGTGCCAGCAGCTCACAAGACAGACAAGAGACCCAGTACTTC,CASSSQDRQETQYF